The clone carrying this TCR beta chain was seen only a few times. Its antigen is currently unknown. TCRdb passed the 5' RACE reads through MiXCR, listing each CDR3 protein once. The sample yields 500,000 to 600,000 distinct CDR3 sequences, roughly 21% seen once. The CDR3 covers 16 residues. Looked up from germline, CDR1 is SEHNR and CDR2 is FQNEAQ (reference sequence). Trimming at V came to 3 bases and at J to 5 bases, leaving 9 bases not matched to a gene. This record belongs to a study of identical twins. Overall study findings and caveats: Alpha sequences out of frame and shared by twins had excess low generation probability.

These same records also appear under a second study, on T cells expressing NK-cell markers.

Sequenced sample: CD4+ T cells sorted from blood. This clonotype was obtained from a woman under 30 in good health. V gene TRBV7-9 combines with J gene TRBJ2-2; TRBD1 aligns across 7 bases. CDR3 region: CASSFNPQGTTGELFF. The DNA for the CDR3 is TGTGCCAGCAGCTTTAATCCACAGGGGACGACCGGGGAGCTGTTTTTT.